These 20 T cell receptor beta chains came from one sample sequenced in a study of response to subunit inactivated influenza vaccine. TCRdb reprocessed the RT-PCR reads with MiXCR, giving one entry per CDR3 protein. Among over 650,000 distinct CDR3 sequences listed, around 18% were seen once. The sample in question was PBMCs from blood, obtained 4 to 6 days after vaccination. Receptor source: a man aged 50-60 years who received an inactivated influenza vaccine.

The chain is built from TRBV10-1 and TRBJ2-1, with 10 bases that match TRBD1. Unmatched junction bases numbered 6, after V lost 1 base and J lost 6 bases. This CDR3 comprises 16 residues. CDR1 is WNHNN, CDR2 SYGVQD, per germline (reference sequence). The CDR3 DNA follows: TGCGCCAGCAGTGAGTGGGACAGGGGTAAGGTCAATGAGCAGTTCTTC. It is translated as CASSEWDRGKVNEQFF.

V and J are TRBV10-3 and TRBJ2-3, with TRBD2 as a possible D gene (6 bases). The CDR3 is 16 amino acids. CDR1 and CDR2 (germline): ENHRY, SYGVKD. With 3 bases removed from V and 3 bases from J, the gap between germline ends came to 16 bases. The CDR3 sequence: CAISDHNRERTDTQYF. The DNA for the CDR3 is TGTGCCATCAGTGACCATAACCGGGAGAGAACAGATACGCAGTATTTT.

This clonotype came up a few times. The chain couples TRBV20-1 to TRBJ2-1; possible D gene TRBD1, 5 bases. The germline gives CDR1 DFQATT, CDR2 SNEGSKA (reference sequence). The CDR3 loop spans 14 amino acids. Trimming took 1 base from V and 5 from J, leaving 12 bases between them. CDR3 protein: CSARVVRAHNEQFF. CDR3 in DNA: TGCAGTGCTAGAGTGGTCAGGGCCCACAATGAGCAGTTCTTC.

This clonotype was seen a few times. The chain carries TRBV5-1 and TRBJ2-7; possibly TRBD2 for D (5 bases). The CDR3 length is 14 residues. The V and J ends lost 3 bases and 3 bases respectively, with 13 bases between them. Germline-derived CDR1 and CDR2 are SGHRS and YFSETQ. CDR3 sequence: CASSYTGSDYEQYF. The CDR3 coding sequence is TGCGCCAGCAGCTATACCGGTAGCGACTACGAGCAGTACTTC.

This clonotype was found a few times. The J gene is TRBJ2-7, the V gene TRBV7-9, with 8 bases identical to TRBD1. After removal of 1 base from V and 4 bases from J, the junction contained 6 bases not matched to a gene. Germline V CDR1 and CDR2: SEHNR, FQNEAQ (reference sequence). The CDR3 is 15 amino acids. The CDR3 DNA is TGTGCCAGCAGCTTAGAAGGGACAGGAGGATACGAGCAGTACTTC. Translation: CASSLEGTGGYEQYF.

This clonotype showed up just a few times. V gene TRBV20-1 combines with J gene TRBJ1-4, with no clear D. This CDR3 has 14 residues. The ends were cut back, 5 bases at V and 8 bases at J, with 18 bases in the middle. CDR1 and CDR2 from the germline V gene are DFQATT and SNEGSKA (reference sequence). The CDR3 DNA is TGCAGTGCTGCGCTAGGTGGGGAGAGGGAAAAACTGTTTTTT. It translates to CSAALGGEREKLFF.

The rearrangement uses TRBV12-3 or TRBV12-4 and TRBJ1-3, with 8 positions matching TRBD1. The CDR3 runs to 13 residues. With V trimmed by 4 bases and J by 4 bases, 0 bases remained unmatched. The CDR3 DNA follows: TGTGCCAGCAGTTGGACAGGGGGAAACACCATATATTTT. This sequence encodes CASSWTGGNTIYF.

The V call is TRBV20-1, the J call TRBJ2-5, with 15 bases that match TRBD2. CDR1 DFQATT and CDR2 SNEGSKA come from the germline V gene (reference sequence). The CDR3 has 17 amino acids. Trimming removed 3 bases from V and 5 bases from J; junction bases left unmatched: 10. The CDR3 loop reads CSASTWTSGGAFETQYF. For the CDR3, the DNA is TGCAGTGCTAGTACATGGACTAGCGGGGGGGCCTTCGAGACCCAGTACTTC.

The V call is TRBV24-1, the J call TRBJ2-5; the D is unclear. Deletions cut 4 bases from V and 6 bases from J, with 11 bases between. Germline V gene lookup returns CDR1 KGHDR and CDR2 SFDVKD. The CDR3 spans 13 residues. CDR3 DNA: TGTGCCACCAGTGACCTGGCGAGGAAGACCCAGTACTTC. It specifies CATSDLARKTQYF.

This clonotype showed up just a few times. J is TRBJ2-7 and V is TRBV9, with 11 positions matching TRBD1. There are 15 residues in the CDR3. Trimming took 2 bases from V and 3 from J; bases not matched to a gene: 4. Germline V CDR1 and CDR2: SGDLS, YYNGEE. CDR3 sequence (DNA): TGTGCCAGCAGCGTTGGGGACAGGGGGGACTACGAGCAGTACTTC. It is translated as CASSVGDRGDYEQYF.

The CDR3 DNA follows: TGTGCCTGGAGTTTTCGGACCTCCATCATCACAGATACGCAGTATTTT. It translates to CAWSFRTSIITDTQYF. This chain links TRBV30 with TRBJ2-3; D is ambiguous. The CDR3 loop spans 16 amino acids. The germline V gene encodes CDR1 GTSNPN and CDR2 SVGIG (reference sequence). V was clipped by 2 bases and J by 2 bases, with 17 bases between them.

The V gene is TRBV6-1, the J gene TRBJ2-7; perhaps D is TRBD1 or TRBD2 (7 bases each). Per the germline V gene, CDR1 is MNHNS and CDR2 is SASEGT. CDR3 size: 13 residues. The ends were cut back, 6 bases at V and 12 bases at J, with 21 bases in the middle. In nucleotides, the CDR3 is TGTGCCAGCAGCATCGACAGGGAGGGTAAGCGGTACTTC. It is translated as CASSIDREGKRYF.

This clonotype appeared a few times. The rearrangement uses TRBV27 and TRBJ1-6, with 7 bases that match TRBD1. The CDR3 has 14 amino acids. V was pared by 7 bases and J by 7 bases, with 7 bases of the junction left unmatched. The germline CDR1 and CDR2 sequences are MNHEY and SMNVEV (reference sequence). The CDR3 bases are TGTGCCAGCAACCGACAGGGACCCAATTCACCCCTCCACTTT. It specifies CASNRQGPNSPLHF.

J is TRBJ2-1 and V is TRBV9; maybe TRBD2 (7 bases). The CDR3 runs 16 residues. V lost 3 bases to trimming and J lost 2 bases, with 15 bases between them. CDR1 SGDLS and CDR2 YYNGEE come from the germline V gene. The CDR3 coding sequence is TGTGCCAGCAGCGCTGGGGGGGGGGCTCCCTACAATGAGCAGTTCTTC. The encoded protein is CASSAGGGAPYNEQFF.

DNA of the CDR3: TGTGCCAGTAGCAGCCGACGCTACTCTGGAAACACCATATATTTT. It encodes CASSSRRYSGNTIYF. V usage is TRBV19 and J usage is TRBJ1-3; D ambiguous. V was cut by 6 bases and J by 0 bases, with 12 bases left in between. The CDR3 totals 15 residues. Germline V gene data show CDR1 as LNHDA and CDR2 as SQIVND (reference sequence).

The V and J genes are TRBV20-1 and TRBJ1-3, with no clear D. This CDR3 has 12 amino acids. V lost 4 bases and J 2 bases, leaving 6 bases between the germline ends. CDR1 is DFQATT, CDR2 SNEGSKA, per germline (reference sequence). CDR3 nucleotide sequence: TGCAGTGCTACCCTTCCTGGAAACACCATATATTTT. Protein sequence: CSATLPGNTIYF.

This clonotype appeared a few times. The chain's CDR3 is CASKEGPYNSPLHF. In DNA form, the CDR3 reads TGTGCCAGCAAGGAGGGGCCCTATAATTCACCCCTCCACTTT. This sequence joins TRBV9 and TRBJ1-6, with a tentative D call TRBD1 (5 bases). The CDR3 covers 14 residues. CDR1 is SGDLS, CDR2 YYNGEE, per germline. The V end lost 6 bases, the J end lost 2 bases, and 9 bases lay between the germline ends.

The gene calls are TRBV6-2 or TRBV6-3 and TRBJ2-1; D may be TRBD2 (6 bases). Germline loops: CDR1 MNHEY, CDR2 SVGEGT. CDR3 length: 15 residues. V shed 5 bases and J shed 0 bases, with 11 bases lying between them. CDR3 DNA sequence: TGTGCCAGCAGTCGGGACTTGGGCTCCTACAATGAGCAGTTCTTC. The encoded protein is CASSRDLGSYNEQFF.

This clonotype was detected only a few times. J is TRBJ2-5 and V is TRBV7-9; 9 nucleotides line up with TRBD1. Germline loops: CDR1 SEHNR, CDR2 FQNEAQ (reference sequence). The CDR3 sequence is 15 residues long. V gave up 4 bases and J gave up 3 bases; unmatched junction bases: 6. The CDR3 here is CASSSGTGLKETQYF. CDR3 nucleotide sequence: TGTGCCAGCAGCTCGGGGACAGGGCTAAAAGAGACCCAGTACTTC.

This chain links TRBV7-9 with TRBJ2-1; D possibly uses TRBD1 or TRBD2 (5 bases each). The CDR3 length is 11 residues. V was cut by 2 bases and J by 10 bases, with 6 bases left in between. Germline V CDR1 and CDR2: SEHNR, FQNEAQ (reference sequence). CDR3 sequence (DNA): TGTGCCAGCAGCTTATGGGGGGAGCAGTTCTTC. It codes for CASSLWGEQFF.